Listed below are T cell receptor beta chains from one sample, sequenced in a study of shared clonotypes between healthy human individuals. Sequencing was performed with immunoSEQ multiplex PCR; in TCRdb, only in-frame clones are kept and a portion is missing. The table has roughly 680,000 clones, over 55% seen once. The sequencing input was memory CD4+ T cells sorted from blood. The receptors derive from a woman under 40 in good health. Each CDR3 is given with its conserved first and last residue. The D gene is left open where the match is weak. Rows give clone size only sometimes, using once, few, many, or a class for an expanded clone.

TRBJ2-5 | NA | TRBD1 | TRBV2 | CASSVGQGVGETQYF | TGTGCCAGCAGTGTGGGACAGGGAGTAGGGGAGACCCAGTACTTC
TRBJ2-7 | NA | NA | TRBV7-2 | CASSQGKRNSYEQYF | TGTGCCAGCAGCCAGGGGAAGCGTAACTCCTACGAGCAGTACTTC
TRBJ1-4 | NA | NA | TRBV2 | CASRGWQTNEKLFF | TGTGCCAGCAGGGGGTGGCAGACTAATGAAAAACTGTTTTTT
TRBJ1-2 | NA | NA | TRBV5-8 | CASSPDSFYGYTF | TGTGCCAGCAGCCCGGACAGTTTCTATGGCTACACCTTC
TRBJ2-5 | once | NA | TRBV29-1 | CSVRDSQETQYF | TGCAGCGTGAGGGACTCTCAAGAGACCCAGTACTTC
TRBJ2-2 | NA | NA | TRBV5-4 | CASSPGSGAHTGELFF | TGTGCCAGCAGCCCTGGGAGTGGAGCACACACCGGGGAGCTGTTTTTT
TRBJ1-2 | NA | NA | TRBV18 | CASSGGAAANYGYTF | TGTGCCAGCTCAGGTGGGGCAGCAGCTAACTATGGCTACACCTTC
TRBJ1-4 | once | TRBD1 | TRBV7-3 | CASSPLDRESEKLFF | TGTGCCAGCAGCCCACTGGACAGGGAGAGTGAAAAACTGTTTTTT
TRBJ2-1 | NA | NA | TRBV5-4 | CASSFFGAATYNEQFF | TGTGCCAGCAGCTTTTTTGGAGCGGCCACCTACAATGAGCAGTTCTTC
TRBJ2-1 | few | TRBD2 | TRBV28 | CASSLAGTRGNEQFF | TGTGCCAGCAGTTTGGCCGGGACTAGGGGTAATGAGCAGTTCTTC
TRBJ1-1 | NA | TRBD1 | TRBV5-1 | CASSLMGQGNTEAFF | TGCGCCAGCAGCTTGATGGGACAGGGAAACACTGAAGCTTTCTTT
TRBJ2-3 | NA | TRBD2 | TRBV4-1 | CASSPPGRRAGGSTSTDTQYF | TGCGCCAGCAGCCCCCCCGGGCGTCGAGCGGGAGGGAGTACTAGCACAGATACGCAGTATTTT
TRBJ2-5 | NA | TRBD2 | TRBV4-1 | CASSQLTSDPYQETQYF | TGCGCCAGCAGCCAACTAACTAGCGACCCGTACCAAGAGACCCAGTACTTC
TRBJ2-3 | NA | TRBD1 | TRBV10-3 | CAISRTGAGTDTQYF | TGTGCCATCAGTCGGACAGGAGCGGGCACAGATACGCAGTATTTT
TRBJ1-2 | NA | NA | TRBV18 | CASSPGRGYGYTF | TGTGCCAGCTCCCCCGGCAGGGGCTATGGCTACACCTTC
TRBJ2-4 | NA | NA | TRBV6-5 | CASSPTEDIQYF | TGTGCCAGCAGCCCTACCGAGGACATTCAGTACTTC
TRBJ2-1 | NA | TRBD2 | TRBV30 | CAWSRPGAGGAWEQFF | TGTGCCTGGAGTCGCCCGGGAGCGGGAGGGGCGTGGGAGCAGTTCTTC